Each of the 9 T cell receptor beta chains below was sequenced from the same sample in a study of identical twins. TCRdb redid the calling of the 5' RACE reads with MiXCR, one entry per CDR3 protein. Of some 230,000 distinct CDR3 sequences in the sample, about 6.7% were seen once. This sample was also put to use in a study of T cells expressing NK-cell markers.

Sequenced input: CD8+ T cells sorted from blood. All receptors derive from a woman younger than 30 in good health.

This clonotype was found many times. The chain recombines TRBV6-5 with TRBJ1-1, with TRBD1 as a possible D gene (5 bases). Between the trimmed V and J ends, which lost 0 bases and 1 base, there was a span of 9 bases. The CDR3 runs 15 residues. The germline CDR1 and CDR2 sequences are MNHEY and SVGAGI. The CDR3 bases are TGTGCCAGCAGTTACTCGAAGGGGCCGAACACTGAAGCTTTCTTT. The encoded protein is CASSYSKGPNTEAFF.

This clonotype was seen repeatedly, ten times or more. The chain couples TRBV3-1 to TRBJ2-6, with no clear D. Germline values: CDR1 LGHDT, CDR2 YNNKEL (reference sequence). V lost 4 bases and J 0 bases, leaving 10 bases between the germline ends. CDR3 length: 16 amino acids. CDR3 nucleotide sequence: TGTGCCAGCAGCCCCCTGGCAGTCTCTGGGGCCAACGTCCTGACTTTC. Translating it yields CASSPLAVSGANVLTF.

V is TRBV13 and J is TRBJ2-7; weak D call: TRBD1 (6 bases). In germline, CDR1 is PRHDT, CDR2 FYEKMQ (reference sequence). The V gene lost 0 bases and the J gene lost 6 bases, with 12 bases spanning the gap. The CDR3 runs 14 residues. CDR3 in amino acids: CASSLGPLGAEQYF. In nucleotides, the CDR3 is TGTGCCAGCAGCTTAGGTCCCCTGGGGGCCGAGCAGTACTTC. Drawing the rest from reference TRBV13 and TRBJ2-7, the complete variable domain is AAGVIQSPRHLIKEKRETATLKCYPIPRHDTVYWYQQGPGQDPQFLISFYEKMQSDKGSIPDRFSAQQFSDYHSELNMSSLELGDSALYFCASSLGPLGAEQYFGPGTRLTVT.

This clonotype was counted many times. The rearrangement joins TRBV27 to TRBJ2-7; D may correspond to TRBD1 or TRBD2 (6 bases each). The CDR3 runs to 14 residues. The V and J ends lost 6 bases and 6 bases respectively, with 18 bases between them. Germline lookup yields CDR1 MNHEY and CDR2 SMNVEV (reference sequence). The CDR3 sequence: CASSYTTGGGEQYF. CDR3 nucleotides: TGTGCCAGCAGCTACACGACCGGAGGGGGCGAGCAGTACTTC.

This clonotype was recorded at least ten times. The V gene is TRBV5-1, the J gene TRBJ1-1, with 8 bases lining up with TRBD1. This CDR3 is built from 15 residues. Germline V gene sequence: CDR1 SGHRS, CDR2 YFSETQ. The V segment lost 4 bases and the J segment 1 base; nucleotides outside the gene matches: 6. CDR3: CASSITGTGNTEAFF. DNA for the CDR3: TGCGCCAGCAGCATAACCGGGACAGGGAACACTGAAGCTTTCTTT.

This clonotype has a handful of counts. The chain links TRBV7-9 to TRBJ1-2, with a tentative D call TRBD1 (6 bases). Germline V CDR1 and CDR2: SEHNR, FQNEAQ (reference sequence). The CDR3 is made up of 14 amino acids. V gave up 5 bases and J gave up 5 bases, with 15 bases separating them. The CDR3 coding sequence is TGTGCCAGCAGCAGTCCCGGACAGTTTTATGGCTACACCTTC. Encoded protein: CASSSPGQFYGYTF.

This clonotype was counted ten times or more. V and J are TRBV7-9 and TRBJ2-7; D remains unclear. This CDR3 is built from 12 residues. Germline V gene lookup returns CDR1 SEHNR and CDR2 FQNEAQ (reference sequence). V was trimmed by 3 bases and J by 7 bases, leaving 10 bases between them. The CDR3, as DNA: TGTGCCAGCAGCTTTGAACGGCAGGAGCAGTACTTC. This gives the protein CASSFERQEQYF.

This clonotype was counted a few times. This chain connects TRBV30 to TRBJ2-3, with D uncertain. This CDR3 comprises 11 residues. Trimming pared 5 bases from V and 3 bases from J, leaving 6 bases between. Germline assignment: CDR1 GTSNPN and CDR2 SVGIG (reference sequence). In DNA form, the CDR3 reads TGTGCCTGGGACCGAACAGATACGCAGTATTTT. It specifies CAWDRTDTQYF.

This clonotype occurred many times. This chain connects TRBV2 to TRBJ2-2, with D hard to call. This CDR3 contains 12 residues. V lost 11 bases and J 4 bases, leaving 11 bases between the germline ends. Germline V gene lookup returns CDR1 SNHLY and CDR2 FYNNEI. The CDR3 bases are TGTGCCGCAACCGCAGTCACCGGGGAGCTGTTTTTT. It yields the protein CAATAVTGELFF.